The 15 T cell receptor beta chains given below trace back to one sample, sequenced in a study of T cells in Graves' hyperthyroidism and ophthalmopathy. Regions amplified from RNA transcripts were the TCR beta CDR3 regions. HTBI primers were employed in a first-round RT-PCR of the TCR CDR3. Each CDR3 protein gets one entry after TCRdb re-called the multiplex PCR reads with MiXCR. The data show some 140,000 distinct CDR3 sequences, roughly a fifth seen once. Sequenced sample: blood. These receptors were collected from a woman in her forties or fifties with Graves' hyperthyroidism that later progressed to Graves' ophthalmopathy.

This chain joins TRBV30 and TRBJ1-1; D is perhaps TRBD1 (6 bases). V dropped 2 bases and J dropped 7 bases, with 17 bases sitting between them. The CDR3 is made up of 14 amino acids. CDR1 and CDR2 from the germline V gene are GTSNPN and SVGIG (reference sequence). The CDR3 spells CAWSFQGHSLEAFF. In DNA form, the CDR3 reads TGTGCCTGGAGTTTCCAGGGACACTCGCTTGAAGCTTTCTTT.

This clonotype has ten or more counts. The V gene is TRBV2, the J gene TRBJ2-7; 8 bases fit TRBD2. The germline CDR1 and CDR2 sequences are SNHLY and FYNNEI. V dropped 11 bases and J dropped 4; count of bases not matched to a gene: 10. This CDR3 comprises 13 residues. The CDR3 loop is CAGEERERYEQYF. The CDR3 coding sequence is TGTGCCGGAGAAGAGCGGGAGCGGTACGAGCAGTACTTC.

The V gene is TRBV5-1, the J gene TRBJ2-1; 10 bases agree with TRBD2. The CDR3 runs 16 residues. Unmatched junction bases numbered 6, after V lost 0 bases and J lost 6 bases. Germline-derived CDR1 and CDR2 are SGHRS and YFSETQ. This chain's CDR3 is CASSLAGLAGVNEQFF. CDR3 coding DNA: TGCGCCAGCAGCTTGGCGGGGCTAGCGGGAGTCAATGAGCAGTTCTTC.

This clonotype has just one count. The V gene is TRBV20-1, the J gene TRBJ1-5; a possible D gene is TRBD1 (5 bases). Trimming took off 0 bases at V and 2 bases at J, with 11 bases between the two ends. This CDR3 is 15 amino acids long. Germline CDR1 and CDR2: DFQATT and SNEGSKA (reference sequence). The CDR3, as DNA: TGCAGTGCTAGAGATTCGATAGGGGGCAATCAGCCCCAGCATTTT. Amino acid sequence: CSARDSIGGNQPQHF.

There are many counts of this clonotype. The chain joins TRBV12-3 or TRBV12-4 to TRBJ2-6; D uncertain. The CDR3 is 15 amino acids. V shed 7 bases and J shed 1 base, with 11 bases lying between them. CDR3 region: CASTRGISGANVLTF. CDR3 nucleotide sequence: TGTGCCAGCACCCGAGGAATTTCTGGGGCCAACGTCCTGACTTTC.

This clonotype was counted between two and nine times. The CDR3 region has the DNA TGCGCCAGCAGCCAAGCTGGGACTAGCGGGTACAATGAGCAGTTCTTC. Protein sequence: CASSQAGTSGYNEQFF. The chain combines TRBV4-1 with TRBJ2-1; 12 bases are a match to TRBD2. The CDR3 spans 16 residues. Germline CDR1 MGHRA, CDR2 YSYEKL. J was trimmed by 4 bases and V by 1 base; bases with no gene match: 2.

The J gene is TRBJ2-7, the V gene TRBV29-1, with D unresolved. Germline loops: CDR1 SQVTM, CDR2 ANQGSEA. Trimming removed 7 bases at V and 2 bases at J, with 9 bases between. The CDR3 loop spans 11 amino acids. In nucleotides, the CDR3 is TGCAGCGGATCTAGTCCCTACGAGCAGTACTTC. Amino acid sequence: CSGSSPYEQYF.

With regard to this clonotype: A much larger clone is a single base away; this may be a read error. In DNA, the CDR3 is TGTGCCGGCAGTTTATCCCTCTCGGGCTACACCTTC. Its translation is CAGSLSLSGYTF. The chain employs TRBV28 and TRBJ1-2; D unresolved. This CDR3 has 12 amino acids. CDR1 and CDR2 from the germline V gene are MDHEN and SYDVKM.

This clonotype was seen many times. This chain uses TRBV7-8 with TRBJ2-1; the D gene is possibly TRBD1 (5 bases). The CDR3 is 17 amino acids. The V end was cut by 2 bases, the J end by 0 bases, with 14 bases between. The V gene's germline CDR1 is SGHVS and CDR2 FQNEAQ. The CDR3 region is CASSLSTVLSSYNEQFF. CDR3 coding DNA: TGTGCCAGCAGCTTATCGACAGTCTTGAGCTCCTACAATGAGCAGTTCTTC.

The sample holds a few counts of this clonotype. The chain is built from TRBV28 and TRBJ2-7; D uncertain. Per germline, CDR1 MDHEN and CDR2 SYDVKM. Trimming left V 3 bases short and J 2 bases short, with 8 bases between. There are 13 residues in the CDR3. The CDR3 protein is CASSFPGTYEQYF. In nucleotides, the CDR3 is TGTGCCAGCAGTTTTCCGGGTACCTACGAGCAGTACTTC.

A word on this clonotype: A much larger clone lies a single base off, so this may be a read error. The chain carries TRBV20-1 and TRBJ2-2, with 16 bases matching TRBD2. Germline-derived CDR1 and CDR2 are DFQATT and SNEGSKA (reference sequence). V lost 4 bases and J lost 8; bases outside the gene matches: 4. There are 15 residues in the CDR3. The chain's CDR3 is CSAKGTSGRGGELFF. CDR3 nucleotides: TGCAGTGCTAAAGGGACTAGCGGGAGGGGGGGGGAGCTGTTTTTT.

The table lists this clonotype with many counts. The chain joins TRBV5-1 to TRBJ2-7, with a possible D match to TRBD1 (6 bases). Germline CDR1 and CDR2: SGHRS and YFSETQ. The ends were cut back, 0 bases at V and 3 bases at J, with 13 bases in the middle. The CDR3 covers 15 residues. Here the CDR3 reads CASSLEVTGGYEQYF. CDR3 bases: TGCGCCAGCAGCTTGGAGGTGACAGGCGGCTACGAGCAGTACTTC. The entire variable domain, with the rest obtained from reference TRBV5-1 and TRBJ2-7, is as follows: KAGVTQTPRYLIKTRGQQVTLSCSPISGHRSVSWYQQTPGQGLQFLFEYFSETQRNKGNFPGRFSGRQFSNSRSEMNVSTLELGDSALYLCASSLEVTGGYEQYFGPGTRLTVT.

V gene TRBV28 combines with J gene TRBJ2-5; 7 bases fit TRBD1. CDR3 length equals 15 residues. V was pared by 5 bases and J by 4 bases, with 10 bases of the junction left unmatched. Germline loops: CDR1 MDHEN, CDR2 SYDVKM. CDR3 DNA: TGTGCCAGCAGTCATTATCCCTCAGGGGGAGAGACCCAGTACTTC. Translation gives CASSHYPSGGETQYF.

This clonotype was picked up many times. The chain uses TRBV27 and TRBJ2-3, with D perhaps assigned TRBD1 or TRBD2 (5 bases each). Germline loops: CDR1 MNHEY, CDR2 SMNVEV (reference sequence). The CDR3 loop spans 15 amino acids. V lost 6 bases and J lost 2, with 15 bases in between. The CDR3, as DNA: TGTGCCAGCAGGCCATCCGTGGGGGTCACAGATACGCAGTATTTT. Its translation: CASRPSVGVTDTQYF.

This clonotype came up many times. The rearrangement links TRBV2 to TRBJ2-1, with D tentatively TRBD1 (5 bases). The CDR3 sequence is 19 residues long. V lost 4 bases to trimming and J lost 0 bases, with 22 bases between them. Germline V gene data show CDR1 as SNHLY and CDR2 as FYNNEI. CDR3 residues: CASSAHRVVAGNSYNEQFF. CDR3 DNA: TGTGCCAGCAGTGCGCACCGCGTGGTGGCAGGGAACTCCTACAATGAGCAGTTCTTC.